The 24 T cell receptor beta chains reported below all come from one sample, sequenced in a study of blood T cells in healthy people across ages. Sample-barcoded 5' priming and a J-beta primer mix drove a second PCR of 7 to 11 cycles. TCRdb re-called the 5' RACE reads through MiXCR, storing one row per CDR3 protein. The data show around 1,600,000 distinct CDR3 sequences, with around 40% seen just once and under 5% held by the top ten. Sequenced input: blood. These receptors came from a woman younger than 35 in good health.

The chain joins TRBV4-2 to TRBJ1-5, with unresolved D. V was trimmed by 0 bases and J by 7 bases, leaving 10 bases between them. The CDR3 totals 14 residues. The germline CDR1 and CDR2 sequences are LGHNA and YNFKEQ. In DNA form, the CDR3 reads TGTGCCAGCAGCCAAGATTTAGGGCCCCAGCCCCAGCATTTT. This codes for CASSQDLGPQPQHF.

There are many counts of this clonotype. The V and J genes are TRBV27 and TRBJ2-7; either TRBD1 or TRBD2 may supply D (5 bases each). The V and J ends lost 7 bases and 1 base respectively, with 14 bases between them. This CDR3 spans 14 amino acids. The V gene's germline CDR1 is MNHEY and CDR2 SMNVEV (reference sequence). The CDR3 DNA sequence: TGTGCCAGCACCTCGGGGACGTCTTCCTACGAGCAGTACTTC. Protein sequence: CASTSGTSSYEQYF.

V gene TRBV5-1 combines with J gene TRBJ2-3, with a tentative D call TRBD2 (5 bases). V lost 7 bases and J lost 14, with 32 bases in between. Germline V gene lookup returns CDR1 SGHRS and CDR2 YFSETQ. The CDR3 runs to 16 residues. As DNA, the CDR3 is TGCGCCAGCGCGACTTCCGGGGTCCCCCTGTCCAGATACGCGTATTTT. Encoded protein: CASATSGVPLSRYAYF.

A word on this clonotype: A much bigger clone sits one base away, suggesting this may be a read error. The chain uses TRBV10-3 and TRBJ2-1; the match to TRBD2 covers 13 bases. The J call is in doubt because the DNA end fits TRBJ2-7 better. This CDR3 region has 15 residues. CDR1 is ENHRY, CDR2 SYGVKD, per germline. This chain's CDR3 is CAIKGTSGIYNEQYF. The CDR3 bases are TGTGCCATCAAAGGGACTAGCGGGATCTACAATGAGCAGTACTTC.

V and J are TRBV13 and TRBJ2-4, with D tentatively TRBD2 (5 bases). The J call may not be correct, given that the DNA end is closer to TRBJ2-7. The germline V gene has CDR1 PRHDT and CDR2 FYEKMQ (reference sequence). CDR3 length: 15 amino acids. The CDR3 DNA reads TGTGCCAGCAGCTTGAGGGCACAGCTCTCCTACGAGCAGTACTTC. Translating gives CASSLRAQLSYEQYF.

This clonotype was observed a handful of times. The chain is built from TRBV29-1 and TRBJ2-7; D is ambiguous. The CDR3 is made up of 13 amino acids. Trimming removed 7 bases at V and 2 bases at J, with 15 bases between. The germline CDR1 and CDR2 sequences are SQVTM and ANQGSEA. CDR3 loop: CSARVPGAYEQYF. DNA of the CDR3: TGCAGCGCCAGAGTTCCTGGGGCCTACGAGCAGTACTTC.

The chain is built from TRBV5-1 and TRBJ1-1; D might be TRBD1 (5 bases). CDR3 length: 15 residues. The V gene's germline CDR1 is SGHRS and CDR2 YFSETQ. The V gene lost 4 bases and the J gene lost 4 bases, with 17 bases spanning the gap. Here the CDR3 DNA reads TGCGCCAGCAGCACCTTACAGGTTGGGGTCACTGAAGCTTTCTTT. Translation: CASSTLQVGVTEAFF.

This clonotype has more than one count but fewer than ten. The rearrangement links TRBV14 to TRBJ2-1, with D unresolved. Germline V gene sequence: CDR1 SGHDN, CDR2 FVKESK. The CDR3 covers 13 residues. V was cut by 0 bases and J by 9 bases, with 9 bases left in between. The DNA for the CDR3 is TGTGCCAGCAGCCAAGATCCGTCGGTTGAGCAGTTCTTC. Translating it yields CASSQDPSVEQFF.

Notes on this clonotype: A single base separates this from a much larger clone, so it may be a read error. The chain couples TRBV4-3 to TRBJ2-1, with D perhaps TRBD1 or TRBD2 (5 bases each). There are 19 residues in the CDR3. Germline-derived CDR1 and CDR2 are LGHNA and YSLEER. This CDR3 reads CANSQDANGASGSYNEQFF. CDR3 DNA: TGCGCCAACAGCCAAGATGCCAACGGGGCGTCGGGCTCCTACAATGAGCAGTTCTTC.

This chain uses TRBV20-1 with TRBJ2-5; D remains unclear. This CDR3 is built from 15 residues. Germline CDR1 is DFQATT and CDR2 is SNEGSKA (reference sequence). The V end was cut by 3 bases, the J end by 0 bases, with 14 bases between. The CDR3 bases are TGCAGTGCTAGGAGATACAAGGGAAACCAAGAGACCCAGTACTTC. As protein: CSARRYKGNQETQYF.

There are a few counts of this clonotype. The J gene is TRBJ2-3, the V gene TRBV7-2; weak D call: TRBD2 (6 bases). V dropped 5 bases and J dropped 7 bases, with 13 bases sitting between them. In germline, CDR1 is SGHTA, CDR2 FQGNSA. The CDR3 is made up of 13 amino acids. CDR3 protein: CASSPRGGHTQYF. Here the CDR3 DNA reads TGTGCCAGCAGCCCACGGGGAGGACATACGCAGTATTTT. Variable domain in full (rest from reference TRBV7-2 and TRBJ2-3): GAGVSQSPSNKVTEKGKDVELRCDPISGHTALYWYRQSLGQGLEFLIYFQGNSAPDKSGLPSDRFSAERTGGSVSTLTIQRTQQEDSAVYLCASSPRGGHTQYFGPGTRLTVL.

V usage is TRBV20-1 and J usage is TRBJ2-4; D uncertain. The V gene lost 3 bases and the J gene lost 15 bases, with 15 bases spanning the gap. This CDR3 spans 11 amino acids. Germline CDR1 is DFQATT and CDR2 is SNEGSKA (reference sequence). The chain's CDR3 is CSASNNYERYF. For the CDR3, the DNA is TGCAGTGCTAGCAACAACTACGAGCGGTACTTC.

The chain employs TRBV15 and TRBJ1-6; D is unresolved. CDR1 LNHNV and CDR2 YYDKDF come from the germline V gene (reference sequence). The CDR3 loop spans 13 amino acids. Trimming pared 1 base from V and 7 bases from J, leaving 5 bases between. CDR3 DNA: TGTGCCACCAGCAGAGGGACCAATTCACCCCTCCACTTT. Translating gives CATSRGTNSPLHF.

Comment on this clonotype: One junction end disagrees with the germline gene, perhaps due to a read error. V is TRBV10-3 and J is TRBJ2-1, with a possible D match to TRBD2 (5 bases). CDR1 ENHRY and CDR2 SYGVKD come from the germline V gene. The CDR3 is 15 amino acids. In nucleotides, the CDR3 is TGTGCCATCGGCCCAGCGGAACGGGCCCCCAATGAACAGTTCTTC. Its protein is CAIGPAERAPNEQFF.

This clonotype was observed a handful of times. The rearrangement uses TRBV5-6 and TRBJ2-3; D may match TRBD1 or TRBD2 (5 bases each). The CDR3 sequence is 16 residues long. Germline V gene lookup returns CDR1 SGHDT and CDR2 YYEEEE. V lost 2 bases and J lost 2, with 15 bases in between. The CDR3 protein is CASSLARDPITDTQYF. The CDR3 nucleotides read TGTGCCAGCAGCTTAGCAAGGGACCCCATCACAGATACGCAGTATTTT.

The sample holds a few counts of this clonotype. The chain couples TRBV20-1 to TRBJ2-2; tentatively, D is TRBD2 (6 bases). Germline CDR1 reads DFQATT; CDR2 reads SNEGSKA (reference sequence). The CDR3 has 14 amino acids. V was cut by 6 bases and J by 3 bases, with 14 bases left in between. The CDR3 DNA is TGCAGTGCCAGGGACTTCTTGGACACCGGGGAGCTGTTTTTT. Its protein is CSARDFLDTGELFF.

This clonotype was detected only a few times. This chain joins TRBV6-6 and TRBJ2-3; TRBD2 matches at 8 bases. With 2 bases clipped from V and 0 bases from J, the junction kept 4 bases outside the gene matches. Germline lookup yields CDR1 MNHNY and CDR2 SVGAGI (reference sequence). CDR3 length: 16 residues. The CDR3 DNA follows: TGTGCCAGCAGTTACGCCCTAGCGGGCAGCACAGATACGCAGTATTTT. Translation gives CASSYALAGSTDTQYF.

This clonotype has a handful of counts. This chain joins TRBV7-3 and TRBJ2-1; D perhaps matches TRBD2 (5 bases). Germline V gene sequence: CDR1 SGHTA, CDR2 FQGTGA. This CDR3 has 15 amino acids. V was cut by 2 bases and J by 1 base, with 9 bases left in between. CDR3 sequence: CASSLEGLSYNEQFF. CDR3 DNA sequence: TGTGCCAGCAGCTTAGAGGGATTATCCTACAATGAGCAGTTCTTC.

This chain uses TRBV29-1 with TRBJ1-4; TRBD1 agrees at 10 bases. Germline CDR1 SQVTM, CDR2 ANQGSEA. The CDR3 extends over 15 amino acids. Trimming removed 4 bases from V and 9 bases from J; junction bases left unmatched: 11. The CDR3 bases are TGCAGCGTTGTTGAGCCGGGACAGGGGACACAAAAACTGTTTTTT. Translated: CSVVEPGQGTQKLFF.

V is TRBV12-3 or TRBV12-4 and J is TRBJ2-5; 13 positions match TRBD2. The CDR3 has 15 residues. V shed 5 bases and J 11 bases; nucleotides not matched to a gene: 11. The CDR3 DNA sequence: TGTGCCAGCAGTGAACTAGCGGGGGGGCGGACTGAGCAGTACTTC. As protein: CASSELAGGRTEQYF.

A few counts support this clonotype. The gene calls are TRBV7-9 and TRBJ1-1; D is unresolved. CDR1 is SEHNR and CDR2 is FQNEAQ in the germline V gene (reference sequence). Trimming cost V 5 bases and J 3 bases, with 16 bases left between them. This CDR3 contains 15 residues. The CDR3 is CASSLRGSSDTEAFF. DNA of the CDR3: TGTGCCAGCAGCCTCCGTGGTTCTTCGGACACTGAAGCTTTCTTT.

This rearrangement joins TRBV29-1 to TRBJ2-7; 8 bases are shared with TRBD1. CDR3 length equals 14 residues. Germline V lookup: CDR1 SQVTM, CDR2 ANQGSEA. J lost 3 bases, V lost 6 bases, and 10 bases had no gene match. CDR3: CSVRAGTGYYEQYF. In DNA form, the CDR3 reads TGCAGCGTGAGAGCCGGGACAGGCTACTACGAGCAGTACTTC.

On this clonotype: Relative to the germline gene, one junction end is altered; a read error may explain this. The V and J genes are TRBV12-3 or TRBV12-4 and TRBJ1-5, with D maybe TRBD1 (5 bases). The CDR3 extends over 14 amino acids. For the CDR3, the DNA is TGTGTCAGCAGTTTGGGCCAGGGAGATCAGCCCCAGCATTTT. Its translation is CVSSLGQGDQPQHF.

This clonotype was counted only a few times. The rearrangement uses TRBV12-3 or TRBV12-4 and TRBJ1-4; 7 bases line up with TRBD1. The V and J ends lost 6 bases and 4 bases, in that order; junction bases with no gene match: 11. This CDR3 spans 16 amino acids. CDR3 residues: CASSPGTQGYNEKLFF. The CDR3 nucleotides read TGTGCCAGCAGCCCCGGGACACAGGGGTATAATGAAAAACTGTTTTTT.